This TCR beta chain is from a study of siplizumab effects on memory and regulatory T cells. Some clones are missing from TCRdb's copy, which holds only in-frame ones; the method was immunoSEQ multiplex PCR. Of approximately 75,000 clones detected, 90% to 95% appear once; the ten largest clones hold roughly 4.7%. V dropped 7 bases and J dropped 1 base, with 19 bases sitting between them. Germline lookup yields CDR1 ENHRY and CDR2 SYGVKD. This CDR3 spans 17 amino acids. General study results and limits: There were only a minor fraction of alloreactive clones that mapped to unstimulated subsets. Naive T cells appeared more varied than memory cells and looked like key alloresponse contributors.

Remarks on this clone: Its specificity is not known.

This chain links TRBV10-3 with TRBJ2-2; unclear D gene. The origin of this receptor is a human donor in good health. Sequencing was carried out using CD8+ T cells sorted from blood. CDR3 loop: CAITDDAATGNTGELFF. The CDR3 coding sequence is TGTGCCATCACCGACGATGCGGCAACGGGGAACACCGGGGAGCTGTTTTTT.